Shown below are 20 T cell receptor beta chains from a single sample sequenced in a study of cytomegalovirus exposure and HLA in healthy donors. It was with 60 Vbeta and 13 Jbeta primers that the PCR ran. The repertoire was sequenced with immunoSEQ multiplex PCR; TCRdb's copy has only in-frame clones and lacks some. There are under 200,000 clones in the sample; roughly 79% occur only once, and 1.9% lies in the top ten. The material sequenced was PBMCs. The receptors here all came from a man aged 25-45 years in good health and CMV-seronegative.

This clone appeared a few times. This sequence joins TRBV4-1 and TRBJ2-1; D uncertain. The CDR3 consists of 17 residues. Trimming cost V 1 base and J 0 bases, with 13 bases left between them. Germline lookup yields CDR1 MGHRA and CDR2 YSYEKL. For the CDR3, the DNA is TGCGCCAGCAGCCAAGGATCACTACAAAGCTCCTACAATGAGCAGTTCTTC. It is translated as CASSQGSLQSSYNEQFF.

This rearrangement joins TRBV28 to TRBJ2-7; possible D gene TRBD2, 5 bases. Per the germline V gene, CDR1 is MDHEN and CDR2 is SYDVKM. Trimming pared 6 bases from V and 3 bases from J, leaving 15 bases between. The CDR3 extends over 14 amino acids. The CDR3 DNA is TGTGCCAGCAGCCCATATTCGGGGAGCTACGAGCAGTACTTC. It translates to CASSPYSGSYEQYF.

The gene calls are TRBV6-4 and TRBJ1-6; 9 nucleotides align to TRBD1. The trim removed 6 bases at V and 8 bases at J, leaving 5 bases unmatched. CDR3 length: 14 residues. CDR1 and CDR2 (germline): MRHNA, SNTAGT. The CDR3 reads CASRSTGGDSPLHF. CDR3 bases: TGTGCCAGCAGAAGTACAGGGGGCGATTCACCCCTCCACTTT.

This chain's CDR3 is CASSSRDRVNEQYF. CDR3 DNA sequence: TGTGCCAGCAGCTCCCGGGACAGGGTGAACGAGCAGTACTTC. The V and J genes are TRBV5-6 and TRBJ2-7; 9 bases line up with TRBD1. The J segment lost 5 bases and the V segment lost 3 bases, leaving 6 bases of the junction unmatched. CDR1 is SGHDT and CDR2 is YYEEEE in the germline V gene. The CDR3 runs to 14 residues. Drawing the rest from reference TRBV5-6 and TRBJ2-7, the complete variable domain is DAGVTQSPTHLIKTRGQQVTLRCSPKSGHDTVSWYQQALGQGPQFIFQYYEEEERQRGNFPDRFSGHQFPNYSSELNVNALLLGDSALYLCASSSRDRVNEQYFGPGTRLTVT.

The rearrangement uses TRBV5-1 and TRBJ1-1; 7 bases fit TRBD1. This CDR3 has 13 residues. Germline CDR1 and CDR2: SGHRS and YFSETQ. J was trimmed by 4 bases and V by 2 bases; bases with no gene match: 2. CDR3 DNA: TGCGCCAGCAGCTTAGACAGGGCCACTGAAGCTTTCTTT. It translates to CASSLDRATEAFF.

This chain joins TRBV7-9 and TRBJ2-4; D gene ambiguous. The V end lost 7 bases, the J end lost 8 bases, and 21 bases lay between the germline ends. This CDR3 comprises 15 residues. Germline CDR1 reads SEHNR; CDR2 reads FQNEAQ (reference sequence). The DNA for the CDR3 is TGTGCCAGCACTGTTGCCTCCTTGCGTTTCGACATTCAGTACTTC. Translated: CASTVASLRFDIQYF. Variable domain in full (rest from reference TRBV7-9 and TRBJ2-4): DTGVSQNPRHKITKRGQNVTFRCDPISEHNRLYWYRQTLGQGPEFLTYFQNEAQLEKSRLLSDRFSAERPKGSFSTLEIQRTEQGDSAMYLCASTVASLRFDIQYFGAGTRLSVL.

The rearrangement uses TRBV11-2 and TRBJ1-1, with 7 bases matching TRBD1. This CDR3 has 14 amino acids. Germline CDR1 and CDR2: SGHAT and FQNNGV. Losses at the gene ends were 6 bases for V and 1 base for J; bases not matched to a gene: 5. The CDR3 loop reads CASRNRQGNTEAFF. As DNA, the CDR3 is TGTGCCAGCAGAAACAGACAGGGGAACACTGAAGCTTTCTTT.

The V gene is TRBV9, the J gene TRBJ1-1; D is uncertain. The germline gives CDR1 SGDLS, CDR2 YYNGEE. This CDR3 comprises 15 residues. V lost 3 bases and J lost 1, with 13 bases in between. The CDR3 is CASSAGPQANTEAFF. DNA of the CDR3: TGTGCCAGCAGCGCAGGTCCCCAGGCGAACACTGAAGCTTTCTTT.

V gene TRBV30 combines with J gene TRBJ1-6, with 10 nucleotides matching TRBD1. Germline assignment: CDR1 GTSNPN and CDR2 SVGIG (reference sequence). The CDR3 is 15 amino acids. V shed 5 bases, J shed 7 bases, and the junction held 8 bases outside the gene matches. The CDR3 DNA reads TGTGCCTGGGGTCGCCGGGACAGGGGAAATTCACCCCTCCACTTT. This encodes CAWGRRDRGNSPLHF. Complete variable domain (other parts from reference TRBV30 and TRBJ1-6): SQTIHQWPATLVQPVGSPLSLECTVEGTSNPNLYWYRQAAGRGLQLLFYSVGIGQISSEVPQNLSASRPQDRQFILSSKKLLLSDSGFYLCAWGRRDRGNSPLHFGNGTRLTVT.

The chain uses TRBV6-6 and TRBJ2-7; D possibly corresponds to TRBD1 (5 bases). The CDR3 spans 16 residues. Germline assignment: CDR1 MNHNY and CDR2 SVGAGI (reference sequence). The V gene lost 7 bases and the J gene lost 0 bases, with 19 bases spanning the gap. CDR3 in amino acids: CASTIAVGHSSYEQYF. The CDR3 DNA follows: TGTGCCAGCACCATAGCCGTCGGACACAGCTCCTACGAGCAGTACTTC.

J is TRBJ2-5 and V is TRBV2; 8 nucleotides match TRBD2. Germline CDR1 and CDR2: SNHLY and FYNNEI. This CDR3 comprises 13 residues. The J segment lost 2 bases and the V segment lost 6 bases, leaving 2 bases of the junction unmatched. CDR3 residues: CASRGLGQETQYF. The DNA for the CDR3 is TGTGCCAGCAGGGGACTAGGGCAAGAGACCCAGTACTTC.

The rearrangement uses TRBV29-1 and TRBJ2-7; a possible D gene is TRBD2 (6 bases). The V gene's germline CDR1 is SQVTM and CDR2 ANQGSEA. V was cut by 4 bases and J by 5 bases, with 21 bases left in between. The CDR3 has 15 amino acids. CDR3 protein: CSVGAPGAEINEQYF. CDR3 nucleotides: TGCAGCGTTGGGGCCCCGGGAGCTGAGATTAACGAGCAGTACTTC.

The chain has TRBV25-1 and TRBJ2-1, with D perhaps matching TRBD2 (6 bases). V gave up 6 bases and J gave up 0 bases, with 9 bases separating them. Germline V gives CDR1 MGHDK, CDR2 SYGVNS. There are 14 residues in the CDR3. The CDR3 is CASRSGSSYNEQFF. CDR3 coding DNA: TGTGCCAGCAGGAGCGGGTCCTCCTACAATGAGCAGTTCTTC.

This chain connects TRBV11-3 to TRBJ2-1; the D gene is possibly TRBD2 (5 bases). The CDR3 covers 13 residues. V was pared by 3 bases and J by 7 bases, with 10 bases between. Germline V gene data show CDR1 as SGHNT and CDR2 as YENEEA. The CDR3 here is CASSFSGTNEQFF. The CDR3 region has the DNA TGTGCCAGCAGCTTTTCGGGAACGAATGAGCAGTTCTTC. The variable domain in full, with the rest retrieved from reference TRBV11-3 and TRBJ2-1, is EAGVVQSPRYKIIEKKQPVAFWCNPISGHNTLYWYLQNLGQGPELLIRYENEEAVDDSQLPKDRFSAERLKGVDSTLKIQPAELGDSAVYLCASSFSGTNEQFFGPGTRLTVL.

The CDR3 here is CASSGSWDRGDEQYF. The CDR3 bases are TGTGCCAGCAGTGGAAGTTGGGACAGGGGCGACGAGCAGTACTTC. The chain joins TRBV25-1 to TRBJ2-7, with 10 bases lining up with TRBD1. Germline CDR1 and CDR2: MGHDK and SYGVNS. V lost 4 bases to trimming and J lost 5 bases; unmatched junction nucleotides: 8. This CDR3 has 15 residues.

This clone has more than one count but fewer than ten. The J gene is TRBJ2-7, the V gene TRBV5-1, with 14 bases fitting TRBD2. This CDR3 contains 18 residues. V dropped 4 bases and J dropped 4; count of bases not matched to a gene: 13. The germline V gene encodes CDR1 SGHRS and CDR2 YFSETQ. This CDR3 is CASSLRSGTSGSLYEQYF. CDR3 bases: TGCGCCAGCAGCCTAAGATCCGGGACTAGCGGGAGCTTATACGAGCAGTACTTC.

This chain links TRBV6-1 with TRBJ2-6; D unclear. V shed 3 bases and J shed 0 bases, with 15 bases lying between them. The germline CDR1 and CDR2 sequences are MNHNS and SASEGT. The CDR3 consists of 18 residues. In nucleotides, the CDR3 is TGTGCCAGCAGTGACGGTGGCCTGAGGTTCTCTGGGGCCAACGTCCTGACTTTC. Residues: CASSDGGLRFSGANVLTF.

Regarding this clone: Other DNA sequences from this sample encode an identical CDR3 as well. V gene TRBV7-3 combines with J gene TRBJ2-3; 7 positions match TRBD2. The J segment lost 0 bases and the V segment lost 5 bases, leaving 2 bases of the junction unmatched. The germline gives CDR1 SGHTA, CDR2 FQGTGA. This CDR3 has 14 amino acids. CDR3 residues: CASSLSGSTDTQYF. As DNA, the CDR3 is TGTGCCAGCAGCCTTAGCGGGAGCACAGATACGCAGTATTTT. Filled out from reference TRBV7-3 and TRBJ2-3, the complete variable domain reads GAGVSQTPSNKVTEKGKYVELRCDPISGHTALYWYRQSLGQGPEFLIYFQGTGAADDSGLPNDRFFAVRPEGSVSTLKIQRTERGDSAVYLCASSLSGSTDTQYFGPGTRLTVL.

This clone has a handful of counts. The chain combines TRBV5-1 with TRBJ2-5; no clear D gene. V was shortened by 0 bases and J by 3 bases, with 3 bases between the two germline ends. CDR1 and CDR2 from the germline V gene are SGHRS and YFSETQ. This CDR3 contains 12 residues. In nucleotides, the CDR3 is TGCGCCAGCAGCTTGGCCAAAGAGACCCAGTACTTC. It yields the protein CASSLAKETQYF. The full variable domain, in which reference TRBV5-1 and TRBJ2-5 provide the parts outside the CDR3, is KAGVTQTPRYLIKTRGQQVTLSCSPISGHRSVSWYQQTPGQGLQFLFEYFSETQRNKGNFPGRFSGRQFSNSRSEMNVSTLELGDSALYLCASSLAKETQYFGPGTRLLVL.

This clone was picked up a small number of times. The gene calls are TRBV27 and TRBJ2-7, with 13 positions matching TRBD2. In germline, CDR1 is MNHEY, CDR2 SMNVEV (reference sequence). Trimming took 10 bases from V and 5 from J; bases not matched to a gene: 17. The CDR3 covers 17 residues. The DNA of the CDR3 is TGTGCCACCTCGGGACTAGCGGGGCTAGTGGGAATCCACGAGCAGTACTTC. Translation: CATSGLAGLVGIHEQYF.